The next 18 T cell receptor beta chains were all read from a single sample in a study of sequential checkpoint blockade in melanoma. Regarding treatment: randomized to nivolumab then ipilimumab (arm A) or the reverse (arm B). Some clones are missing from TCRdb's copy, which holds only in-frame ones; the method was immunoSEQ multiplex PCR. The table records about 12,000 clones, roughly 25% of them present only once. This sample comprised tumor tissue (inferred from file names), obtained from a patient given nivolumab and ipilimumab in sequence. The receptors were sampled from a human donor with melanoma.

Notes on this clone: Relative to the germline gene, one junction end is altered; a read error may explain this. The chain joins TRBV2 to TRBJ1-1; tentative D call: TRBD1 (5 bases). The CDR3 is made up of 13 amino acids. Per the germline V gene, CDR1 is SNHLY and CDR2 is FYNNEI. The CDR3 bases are TGTGCCAGCAGCCTACAACCGGGACCTGAGGCTTTCTTT. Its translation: CASSLQPGPEAFF.

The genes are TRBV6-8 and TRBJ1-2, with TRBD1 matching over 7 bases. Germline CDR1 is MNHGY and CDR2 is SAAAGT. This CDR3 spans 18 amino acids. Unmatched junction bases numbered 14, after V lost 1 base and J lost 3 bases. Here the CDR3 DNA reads TGTGCCAGCAGTTACTTAGGGACAGAGATGACTACCTACTATGGCTACACCTTC. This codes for CASSYLGTEMTTYYGYTF.

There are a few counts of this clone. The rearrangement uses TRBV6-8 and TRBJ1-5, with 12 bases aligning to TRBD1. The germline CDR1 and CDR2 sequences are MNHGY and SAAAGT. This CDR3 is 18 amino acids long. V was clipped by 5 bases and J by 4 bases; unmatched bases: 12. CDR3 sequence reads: CASSNRDRGLVANQPQHF. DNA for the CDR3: TGTGCCAGCAGTAACCGGGACAGGGGGCTGGTTGCTAATCAGCCCCAGCATTTT.

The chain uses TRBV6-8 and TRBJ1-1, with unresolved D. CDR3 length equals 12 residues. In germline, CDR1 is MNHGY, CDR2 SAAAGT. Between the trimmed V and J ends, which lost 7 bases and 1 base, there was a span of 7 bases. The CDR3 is CASIWGNTEAFF. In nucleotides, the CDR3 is TGTGCCAGCATTTGGGGGAACACTGAAGCTTTCTTT.

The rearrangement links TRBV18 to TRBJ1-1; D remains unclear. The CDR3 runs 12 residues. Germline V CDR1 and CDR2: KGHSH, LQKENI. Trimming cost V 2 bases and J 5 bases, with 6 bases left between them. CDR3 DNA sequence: TGTGCCAGCTCACCAGACCGGACTGAAGCTTTCTTT. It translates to CASSPDRTEAFF.

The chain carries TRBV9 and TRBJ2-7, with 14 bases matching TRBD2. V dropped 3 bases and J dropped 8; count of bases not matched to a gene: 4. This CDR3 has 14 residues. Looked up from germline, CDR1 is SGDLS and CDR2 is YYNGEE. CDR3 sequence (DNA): TGTGCCAGCAGCGCCGGGACTAGCGGGGGTCAGCAGTACTTC. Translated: CASSAGTSGGQQYF.

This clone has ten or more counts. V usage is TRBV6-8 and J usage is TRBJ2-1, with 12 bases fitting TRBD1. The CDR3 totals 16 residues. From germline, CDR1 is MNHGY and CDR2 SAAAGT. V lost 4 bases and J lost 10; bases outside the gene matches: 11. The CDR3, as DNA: TGTGCCAGCAGTTTTCTACCGGGACAGGGGGCCGGGGAGCAGTTCTTC. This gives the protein CASSFLPGQGAGEQFF.

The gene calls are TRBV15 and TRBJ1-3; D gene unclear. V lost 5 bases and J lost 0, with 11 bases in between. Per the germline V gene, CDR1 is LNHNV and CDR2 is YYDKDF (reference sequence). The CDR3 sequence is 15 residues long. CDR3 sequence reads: CATSPRVISGNTIYF. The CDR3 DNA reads TGTGCCACCAGCCCTAGAGTTATCTCTGGAAACACCATATATTTT.

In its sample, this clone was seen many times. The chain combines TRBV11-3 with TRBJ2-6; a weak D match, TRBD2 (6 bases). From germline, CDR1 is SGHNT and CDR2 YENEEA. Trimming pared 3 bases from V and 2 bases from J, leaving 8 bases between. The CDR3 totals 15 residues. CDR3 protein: CASSFGEAGANVLTF. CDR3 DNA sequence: TGTGCCAGCAGCTTCGGGGAGGCTGGGGCCAACGTCCTGACTTTC. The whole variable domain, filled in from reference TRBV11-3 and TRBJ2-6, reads EAGVVQSPRYKIIEKKQPVAFWCNPISGHNTLYWYLQNLGQGPELLIRYENEEAVDDSQLPKDRFSAERLKGVDSTLKIQPAELGDSAVYLCASSFGEAGANVLTFGAGSRLTVL.

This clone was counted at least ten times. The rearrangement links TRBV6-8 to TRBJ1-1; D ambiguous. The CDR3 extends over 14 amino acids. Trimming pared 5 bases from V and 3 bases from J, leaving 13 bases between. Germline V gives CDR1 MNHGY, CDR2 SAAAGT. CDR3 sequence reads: CASSRLGWDTEAFF. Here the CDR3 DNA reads TGTGCCAGCAGTCGATTGGGGTGGGACACTGAAGCTTTCTTT.

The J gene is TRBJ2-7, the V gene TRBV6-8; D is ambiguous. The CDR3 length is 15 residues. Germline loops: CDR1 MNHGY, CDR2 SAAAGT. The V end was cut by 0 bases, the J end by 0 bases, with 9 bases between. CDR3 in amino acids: CASSYSRQNSYEQYF. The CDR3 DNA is TGTGCCAGCAGTTACTCAAGGCAGAACTCCTACGAGCAGTACTTC.

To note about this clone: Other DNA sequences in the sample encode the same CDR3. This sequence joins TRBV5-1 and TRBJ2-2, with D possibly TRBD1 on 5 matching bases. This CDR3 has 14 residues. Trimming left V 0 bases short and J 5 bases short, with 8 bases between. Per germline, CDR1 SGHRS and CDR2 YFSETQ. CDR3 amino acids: CASSLGGSTGELFF. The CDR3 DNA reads TGCGCCAGCAGCTTGGGGGGCTCGACCGGGGAGCTGTTTTTT.

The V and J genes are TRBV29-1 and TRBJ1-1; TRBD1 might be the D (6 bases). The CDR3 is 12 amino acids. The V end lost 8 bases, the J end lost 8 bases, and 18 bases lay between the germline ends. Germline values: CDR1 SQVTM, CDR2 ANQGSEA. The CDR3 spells CSHTDVGTEAFF. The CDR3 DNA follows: TGCAGCCATACAGATGTGGGGACAGAAGCTTTCTTT.

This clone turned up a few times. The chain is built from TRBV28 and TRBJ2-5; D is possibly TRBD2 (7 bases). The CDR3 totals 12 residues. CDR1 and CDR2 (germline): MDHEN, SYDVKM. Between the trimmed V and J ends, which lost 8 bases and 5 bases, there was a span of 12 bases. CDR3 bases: TGTGCCAGCCGGGGGAGGGGGGAGACCCAGTACTTC. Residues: CASRGRGETQYF. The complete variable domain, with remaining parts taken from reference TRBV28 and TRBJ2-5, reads DVKVTQSSRYLVKRTGEKVFLECVQDMDHENMFWYRQDPGLGLRLIYFSYDVKMKEKGDIPEGYSVSREKKERFSLILESASTNQTSMYLCASRGRGETQYFGPGTRLLVL.

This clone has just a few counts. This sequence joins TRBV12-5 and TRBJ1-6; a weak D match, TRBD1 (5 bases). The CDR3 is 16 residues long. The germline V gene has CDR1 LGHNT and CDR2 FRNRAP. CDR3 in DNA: TGTGCCAGCACGGCCTTTGAGGGCAGGGTTAGTTCACCCCTCCACTTT. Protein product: CASTAFEGRVSSPLHF. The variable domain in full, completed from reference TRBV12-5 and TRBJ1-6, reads DARVTQTPRHKVTEMGQEVTMRCQPILGHNTVFWYRQTMMQGLELLAYFRNRAPLDDSGMPKDRFSAEMPDATLATLKIQPSEPRDSAVYFCASTAFEGRVSSPLHFGNGTRLTVT.

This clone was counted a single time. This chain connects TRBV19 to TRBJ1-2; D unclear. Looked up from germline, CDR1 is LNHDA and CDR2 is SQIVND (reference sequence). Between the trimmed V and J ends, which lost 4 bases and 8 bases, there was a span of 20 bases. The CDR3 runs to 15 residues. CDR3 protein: CASSSAARPWRGYTF. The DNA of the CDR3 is TGTGCCAGTAGTAGTGCGGCCAGGCCCTGGCGGGGCTACACCTTC.

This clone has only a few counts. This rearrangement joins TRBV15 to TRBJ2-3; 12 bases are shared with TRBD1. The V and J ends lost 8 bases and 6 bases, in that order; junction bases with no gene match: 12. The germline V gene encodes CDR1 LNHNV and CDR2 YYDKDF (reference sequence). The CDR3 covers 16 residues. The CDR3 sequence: CATLKVRDRGRDTQYF. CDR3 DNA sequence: TGTGCCACCCTAAAGGTCCGGGACAGGGGGCGGGATACGCAGTATTTT.

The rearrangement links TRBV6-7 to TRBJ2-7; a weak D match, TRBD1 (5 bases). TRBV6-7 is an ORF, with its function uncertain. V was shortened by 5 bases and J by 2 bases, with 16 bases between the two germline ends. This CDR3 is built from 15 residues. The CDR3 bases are TGTGCCAGCAGTGAGGTCAGGGCATCTCCCTACGAGCAGTACGTC. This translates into CASSEVRASPYEQYV.